These 27 T cell receptor beta chains share one sample of origin, sequenced in a study of cytomegalovirus exposure and HLA in healthy donors. In the PCR, 60 Vbeta and 13 Jbeta primers were used. The protocol was immunoSEQ multiplex PCR, while the TCRdb copy is restricted to in-frame clones and leaves out a portion. The sample lists around 180,000 clones; about 65% were seen once. The sample taken for sequencing was PBMCs. The source of these receptors is a girl aged 5 to 17 in good health and CMV-seronegative.

The chain uses TRBV6-6 and TRBJ1-2, with 8 bases lining up with TRBD1. Trimming removed 6 bases from V and 7 bases from J; junction bases left unmatched: 7. This CDR3 is built from 13 residues. Looked up from germline, CDR1 is MNHNY and CDR2 is SVGAGI (reference sequence). This chain's CDR3 is CASRETGAVGYTF. The CDR3 nucleotides read TGTGCCAGCAGAGAGACAGGGGCTGTTGGCTACACCTTC.

The table lists this clone with a few counts. V usage is TRBV7-2 and J usage is TRBJ1-6, with unresolved D. CDR3 size: 14 residues. CDR1 is SGHTA and CDR2 is FQGNSA in the germline V gene. Trimming removed 7 bases from V and 0 bases from J, with 7 bases in between. The CDR3 is CASTASSYNSPLHF. The CDR3 DNA is TGTGCCAGCACAGCTAGCTCCTATAATTCACCCCTCCACTTT.

Here the CDR3 reads CASSVQDTQYF. In DNA form, the CDR3 reads TGTGCCAGCAGTGTACAAGATACGCAGTATTTT. The chain recombines TRBV6-1 with TRBJ2-3; no reliable D call. This CDR3 spans 11 amino acids. V shed 4 bases and J shed 5 bases, with 4 bases lying between them. The germline CDR1 and CDR2 sequences are MNHNS and SASEGT.

The CDR3 coding sequence is TGTGCCATCAACCCCTCTGACACCTATGGCTACACCTTC. This sequence encodes CAINPSDTYGYTF. The chain is built from TRBV10-3 and TRBJ1-2; no clear D gene. The CDR3 consists of 13 residues. The V end was cut by 7 bases, the J end by 4 bases, with 13 bases between. Germline V lookup: CDR1 ENHRY, CDR2 SYGVKD.

Only one count was recorded for this clone. This chain links TRBV20-1 with TRBJ1-6, with unresolved D. V dropped 4 bases and J dropped 14 bases, with 12 bases sitting between them. Per the germline V gene, CDR1 is DFQATT and CDR2 is SNEGSKA (reference sequence). The CDR3 covers 11 residues. CDR3 residues: CSATGGPSLHF. Written as DNA, the CDR3 is TGCAGTGCTACCGGTGGGCCTTCCCTCCACTTT.

The chain links TRBV13 to TRBJ1-1; no firm D call. V was trimmed by 3 bases and J by 0 bases, leaving 11 bases between them. The CDR3 is 15 residues long. Germline V gene data show CDR1 as PRHDT and CDR2 as FYEKMQ (reference sequence). CDR3 region: CASSLLGRMNTEAFF. CDR3 bases: TGTGCCAGCAGCTTGTTGGGGAGGATGAACACTGAAGCTTTCTTT.

This clone was recorded only once. The CDR3 region is CASSVGQTYEQYF. The DNA for the CDR3 is TGTGCCAGTAGTGTTGGACAGACCTACGAGCAGTACTTC. The rearrangement links TRBV19 to TRBJ2-7, with D possibly TRBD1 on 6 matching bases. CDR3 size: 13 residues. CDR1 is LNHDA and CDR2 is SQIVND in the germline V gene (reference sequence). The germline V and J ends were trimmed by 5 bases and 2 bases, with 10 bases remaining between them.

J is TRBJ1-2 and V is TRBV5-4; 7 nucleotides align to TRBD1. This CDR3 comprises 13 residues. CDR1 and CDR2 (germline): SGHNT, YYREEE (reference sequence). After removal of 0 bases from V and 7 bases from J, the junction contained 3 bases not matched to a gene. CDR3 DNA sequence: TGTGCCAGCAGCTTGGACTCAGGGGGTGGCTACACCTTC. Translating gives CASSLDSGGGYTF. Drawing the rest from reference TRBV5-4 and TRBJ1-2, the complete variable domain is ETGVTQSPTHLIKTRGQQVTLRCSSQSGHNTVSWYQQALGQGPQFIFQYYREEENGRGNFPPRFSGLQFPNYSSELNVNALELDDSALYLCASSLDSGGGYTFGSGTRLTVV.

This clone was seen just once. The chain couples TRBV5-1 to TRBJ1-6, with no clear D. The ends were cut back, 7 bases at V and 9 bases at J, with 14 bases in the middle. Germline assignment: CDR1 SGHRS and CDR2 YFSETQ. The length of the CDR3 is 13 residues. As DNA, the CDR3 is TGCGCCAGCGGCTCACATGTCGCTTCACCCCTCCACTTT. This translates into CASGSHVASPLHF.

The DNA of the CDR3 is TGTGCCAGCAGCGTGCAACAGGGGAGCACAGATACGCAGTATTTT. Protein product: CASSVQQGSTDTQYF. The chain has TRBV9 and TRBJ2-3, with 7 bases aligning to TRBD1. V lost 2 bases to trimming and J lost 0 bases; unmatched junction nucleotides: 3. This CDR3 contains 15 residues. Germline lookup yields CDR1 SGDLS and CDR2 YYNGEE. Supplemented by reference TRBV9 and TRBJ2-3, the full variable domain reads DSGVTQTPKHLITATGQRVTLRCSPRSGDLSVYWYQQSLDQGLQFLIQYYNGEERAKGNILERFSAQQFPDLHSELNLSSLELGDSALYFCASSVQQGSTDTQYFGPGTRLTVL.

The gene calls are TRBV21-1 and TRBJ1-1; the table's D gene call, TRBD1, was not cross checked with the DNA. TRBV21-1 is assigned pseudogene status. This CDR3 has 18 residues. The CDR3 DNA reads as TGTGCCAGCAGCAAACCCCCAGGGCTCGACCCAATGAACACTGAAGCTTTCTTT. Protein product: CASSKPPGLDPMNTEAFF.

CDR3: CASRPGQFMNTEAFF. CDR3 nucleotide sequence: TGTGCCAGCAGGCCTGGACAGTTCATGAACACTGAAGCTTTCTTT. The V call is TRBV27, the J call TRBJ1-1, with TRBD1 as a possible D gene (6 bases). The CDR3 sequence is 15 residues long. The V end was cut by 6 bases, the J end by 0 bases, with 14 bases between. Germline V gene lookup returns CDR1 MNHEY and CDR2 SMNVEV (reference sequence).

V gene TRBV6-5 combines with J gene TRBJ1-1, with no clear D. Germline CDR1 and CDR2: MNHEY and SVGAGI. The CDR3 has 12 residues. V lost 5 bases to trimming and J lost 2 bases, with 6 bases between them. This chain's CDR3 is CASSAGNTEAFF. CDR3 bases: TGTGCCAGCAGTGCGGGTAACACTGAAGCTTTCTTT.

CDR3 in amino acids: CASSDLLYNSPLHF. CDR3 sequence (DNA): TGTGCCAGCAGTGACCTTCTTTATAATTCACCCCTCCACTTT. This chain uses TRBV6-4 with TRBJ1-6; D gene ambiguous. Germline V gene lookup returns CDR1 MRHNA and CDR2 SNTAGT. This CDR3 is 14 amino acids long. V was trimmed by 2 bases and J by 4 bases, leaving 6 bases between them.

This clone was seen only once. The chain recombines TRBV6-1 with TRBJ2-5; D is ambiguous. Trimming cost V 2 bases and J 1 base, with 14 bases left between them. This CDR3 is 16 amino acids long. CDR1 is MNHNS, CDR2 SASEGT, per germline. CDR3 loop: CASSEQQSLVQETQYF. CDR3 in DNA: TGTGCCAGCAGTGAACAACAGAGCCTTGTCCAAGAGACCCAGTACTTC.

CDR3 residues: CASNPEVGRGSYNEQFF. The CDR3 DNA reads as TGTGCCAGCAACCCCGAGGTAGGCCGGGGGTCCTACAATGAGCAGTTCTTC. The chain recombines TRBV7-8 with TRBJ2-1; a possible D gene is TRBD2 (6 bases). Germline CDR1 reads SGHVS; CDR2 reads FQNEAQ. CDR3 length: 17 residues. V was trimmed by 7 bases and J by 1 base, leaving 20 bases between them.

The rearrangement links TRBV6-5 to TRBJ1-3, with D unclear. Trimming pared 4 bases from V and 3 bases from J, leaving 16 bases between. Germline CDR1 MNHEY, CDR2 SVGAGI. The CDR3 totals 16 residues. The DNA for the CDR3 is TGTGCCAGCAGTTTTCCTCGACCGGGAGGTGGAAACACCATATATTTT. This codes for CASSFPRPGGGNTIYF.

This chain connects TRBV7-9 to TRBJ2-3; 9 nucleotides agree with TRBD2. The CDR3 extends over 16 amino acids. Looked up from germline, CDR1 is SEHNR and CDR2 is FQNEAQ (reference sequence). With V trimmed by 5 bases and J by 11 bases, 17 bases remained unmatched. The CDR3, as DNA: TGTGCCAGCAGCGCCGCGGGCCTAGCGGGGAACCTTGAGCAGTATTTT. Encoded protein: CASSAAGLAGNLEQYF.

The chain carries TRBV4-1 and TRBJ1-6; D remains unclear. Germline V lookup: CDR1 MGHRA, CDR2 YSYEKL. The CDR3 has 14 residues. Trimming stripped 0 bases from V and 4 bases from J, with 4 bases between. The CDR3 spells CASSQDKYNSPLHF. Here the CDR3 DNA reads TGCGCCAGCAGCCAAGACAAATATAATTCACCCCTCCACTTT.

The V and J genes are TRBV5-1 and TRBJ1-4; weak D call: TRBD1 (6 bases). Trimming shortened V by 4 bases and J by 8 bases, and 18 bases separated the two germline ends. CDR1 SGHRS and CDR2 YFSETQ come from the germline V gene. The CDR3 has 15 amino acids. The DNA of the CDR3 is TGCGCCAGCAGCCCGTCGGGGGGGCCGGAGGAAAAACTGTTTTTT. This translates into CASSPSGGPEEKLFF.

There are a few counts of this clone. The gene calls are TRBV5-1 and TRBJ2-1, with a weak D call TRBD2 (6 bases). Germline V gene lookup returns CDR1 SGHRS and CDR2 YFSETQ. The CDR3 loop spans 15 amino acids. V lost 0 bases and J 9 bases, leaving 16 bases between the germline ends. In DNA form, the CDR3 reads TGCGCCAGCAGCTTGGGTGGGGCGGAGGGCCCTGAGCAGTTCTTC. Protein: CASSLGGAEGPEQFF.

The chain has TRBV28 and TRBJ2-5; D perhaps matches TRBD2 (6 bases). With 2 bases removed from V and 9 bases from J, the gap between germline ends came to 19 bases. The germline V gene has CDR1 MDHEN and CDR2 SYDVKM. This CDR3 has 15 amino acids. In DNA, the CDR3 is TGTGCCAGCAGTTTAACGGCACTAGGGGTAGCGGCCCAGTACTTC. Translating gives CASSLTALGVAAQYF.

The chain carries TRBV30 and TRBJ2-7; D is unclear. This CDR3 has 11 residues. The germline V gene has CDR1 GTSNPN and CDR2 SVGIG (reference sequence). V lost 2 bases to trimming and J lost 3 bases, with 5 bases between them. In nucleotides, the CDR3 is TGTGCCTGGAGTTTCGGCTACGAGCAGTACTTC. The encoded protein is CAWSFGYEQYF. The full variable domain, completed using reference TRBV30 and TRBJ2-7, is SQTIHQWPATLVQPVGSPLSLECTVEGTSNPNLYWYRQAAGRGLQLLFYSVGIGQISSEVPQNLSASRPQDRQFILSSKKLLLSDSGFYLCAWSFGYEQYFGPGTRLTVT.

The chain uses TRBV27 and TRBJ2-3; TRBD1 agrees at 7 bases. The junction had 3 bases not matched to a gene; V was cut back by 7 bases and J by 2 bases. The CDR3 sequence is 13 residues long. CDR1 is MNHEY and CDR2 is SMNVEV in the germline V gene (reference sequence). The CDR3: CASNTGDTDTQYF. The CDR3 coding sequence is TGTGCCAGCAATACAGGGGACACAGATACGCAGTATTTT.

This clone turned up a few times. The chain links TRBV6-6 to TRBJ1-5, with TRBD1 identical over 7 bases. This CDR3 has 11 residues. Germline V gives CDR1 MNHNY, CDR2 SVGAGI (reference sequence). The V segment lost 8 bases and the J segment 9 bases; nucleotides outside the gene matches: 4. CDR3 coding DNA: TGTGCCAGCGGGACAGCTCGGCCCCAGCATTTT. It translates to CASGTARPQHF.

V is TRBV5-6 and J is TRBJ2-7, with D maybe TRBD2 (6 bases). This CDR3 is 13 amino acids long. Trimming removed 0 bases from V and 9 bases from J, with 13 bases in between. Germline V CDR1 and CDR2: SGHDT, YYEEEE. The CDR3 protein is CASSLAGGSTQYF. CDR3 in DNA: TGTGCCAGCAGCTTGGCCGGGGGTAGCACGCAGTACTTC.

This clone was seen only a few times. The V and J genes are TRBV5-1 and TRBJ1-1; 8 nucleotides line up with TRBD1. Germline V gene data show CDR1 as SGHRS and CDR2 as YFSETQ. The CDR3 length is 15 residues. V dropped 3 bases and J dropped 7; count of bases not matched to a gene: 11. The CDR3 DNA reads TGCGCCAGCAGCTCTGGACAGGGTCCGAGGAATGAAGCTTTCTTT. As protein: CASSSGQGPRNEAFF.